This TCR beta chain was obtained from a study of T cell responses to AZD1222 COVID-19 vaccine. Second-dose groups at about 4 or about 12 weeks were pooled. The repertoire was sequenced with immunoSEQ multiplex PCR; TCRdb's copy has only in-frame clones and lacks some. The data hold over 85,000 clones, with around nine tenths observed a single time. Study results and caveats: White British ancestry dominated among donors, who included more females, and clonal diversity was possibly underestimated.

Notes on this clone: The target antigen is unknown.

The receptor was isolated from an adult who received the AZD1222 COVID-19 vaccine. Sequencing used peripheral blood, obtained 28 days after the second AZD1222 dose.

In DNA form, the CDR3 reads TGTGCCAGTAAAGAGGACAGTAACACTGAAGCTTTCTTT. It is translated as CASKEDSNTEAFF. The rearrangement joins TRBV2 to TRBJ1-1; possible D gene TRBD1, 6 bases. The V gene's germline CDR1 is SNHLY and CDR2 FYNNEI. This CDR3 region has 13 residues. The V end was cut by 9 bases, the J end by 2 bases, with 13 bases between.